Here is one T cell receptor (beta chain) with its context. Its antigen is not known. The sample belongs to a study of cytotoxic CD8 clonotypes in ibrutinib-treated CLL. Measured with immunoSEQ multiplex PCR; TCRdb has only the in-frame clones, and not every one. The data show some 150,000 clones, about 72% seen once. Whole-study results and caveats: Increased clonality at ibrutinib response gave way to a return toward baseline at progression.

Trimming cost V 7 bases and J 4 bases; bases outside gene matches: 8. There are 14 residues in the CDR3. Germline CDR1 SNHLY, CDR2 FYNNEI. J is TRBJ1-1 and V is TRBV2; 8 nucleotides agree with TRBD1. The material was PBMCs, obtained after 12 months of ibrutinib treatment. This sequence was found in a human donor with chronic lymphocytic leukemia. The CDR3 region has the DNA TGTGCCAGCACCATTCACAGGGGGGTCACTGAAGCTTTCTTT. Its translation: CASTIHRGVTEAFF.